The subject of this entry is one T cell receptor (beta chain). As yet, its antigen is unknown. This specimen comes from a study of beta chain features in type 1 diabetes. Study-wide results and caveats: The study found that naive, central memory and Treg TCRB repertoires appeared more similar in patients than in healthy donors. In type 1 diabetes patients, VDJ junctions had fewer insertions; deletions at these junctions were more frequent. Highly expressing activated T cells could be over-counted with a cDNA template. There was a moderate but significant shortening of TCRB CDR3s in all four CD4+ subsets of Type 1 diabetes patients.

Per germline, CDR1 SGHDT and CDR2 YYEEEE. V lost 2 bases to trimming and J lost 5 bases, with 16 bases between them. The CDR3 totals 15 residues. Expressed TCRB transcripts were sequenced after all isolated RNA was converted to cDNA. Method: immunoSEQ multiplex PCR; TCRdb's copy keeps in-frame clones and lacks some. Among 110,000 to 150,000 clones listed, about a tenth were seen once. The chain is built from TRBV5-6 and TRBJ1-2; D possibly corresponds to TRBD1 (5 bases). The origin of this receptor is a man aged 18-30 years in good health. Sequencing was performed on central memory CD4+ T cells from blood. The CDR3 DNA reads TGTGCCAGCAGCTTCTATTCAGGGCGGGGGTATGGCTACACCTTC. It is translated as CASSFYSGRGYGYTF.